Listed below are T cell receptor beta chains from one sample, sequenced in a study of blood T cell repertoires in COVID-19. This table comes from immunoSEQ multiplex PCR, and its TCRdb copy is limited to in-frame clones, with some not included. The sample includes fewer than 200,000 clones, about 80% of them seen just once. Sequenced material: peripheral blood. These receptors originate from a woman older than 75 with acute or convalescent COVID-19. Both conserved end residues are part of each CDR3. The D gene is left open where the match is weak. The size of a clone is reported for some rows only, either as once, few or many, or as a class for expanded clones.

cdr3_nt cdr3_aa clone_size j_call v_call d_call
TGTGCCAGCAGTAGCAGGGTTAGGAGTCAGCCCCAGCATTTT CASSSRVRSQPQHF NA TRBJ1-5 TRBV27 NA
TGCGCCAGCAGCACTGGGACTAGCGGAGACCTTAACACCGGGGAGCTGTTTTTT CASSTGTSGDLNTGELFF NA TRBJ2-2 TRBV5-1 TRBD2
TGTGCCAGCAGTGGTCTTCCCCCCTCAGGGGACTCACCCCTCCACTTT CASSGLPPSGDSPLHF NA TRBJ1-6 TRBV2 NA
TGTGCCAGCAGTCCCGGGACTAGAGGTGGAAACGAGCAGTACTTC CASSPGTRGGNEQYF NA TRBJ2-7 TRBV6-5 TRBD2
TGCAGCGTAATACGGACGGACAGAGACTATGGCTACACCTTC CSVIRTDRDYGYTF NA TRBJ1-2 TRBV29-1 NA
TGTGCCAGCAGCGTAGCCCAGGGATGGACCGGGGAGCTGTTTTTT CASSVAQGWTGELFF few TRBJ2-2 TRBV9 NA
TGTGCCTGGAGTTTGGGTGAGGCAGGGGGCAATCAGCCCCAGCATTTT CAWSLGEAGGNQPQHF NA TRBJ1-5 TRBV30 NA
TGTGCCAGCAGCTCCACGGGGACTATCTATGGCTACACCTTC CASSSTGTIYGYTF NA TRBJ1-2 TRBV7-9 NA
TGTGCCACCAGCCAGTCAGATACGCAGTATTTT CATSQSDTQYF NA TRBJ2-3 TRBV24-1 NA
TGTGCCAGCAGCTTGGAGGCAGGGGCTAACTATGGCTACACCTTC CASSLEAGANYGYTF NA TRBJ1-2 TRBV5-4 NA
TGTGCCACAAAGGAGACCTATGGCTACACCTTC CATKETYGYTF few TRBJ1-2 TRBV10-3 NA
TGTGCCAGCAGCATCGCGGGACAGACAACCTACGAGCAGTACTTC CASSIAGQTTYEQYF NA TRBJ2-7 TRBV5-5 NA
TGTGCCAGCAGTTTGGAGGCACAACAGCCCCAGCATTTT CASSLEAQQPQHF NA TRBJ1-5 TRBV12-3/TRBV12-4 NA
TGTGCCAGTAGTACCCCCAGGATCAGAACATACAATGAGCAGTTCTTC CASSTPRIRTYNEQFF NA TRBJ2-1 TRBV19 NA
TGCGCCAGCAGCTTGTCGACAGGGTTAGTCTACGAGCAGTACTTC CASSLSTGLVYEQYF NA TRBJ2-7 TRBV5-1 TRBD1
TGCGCCAGCAGCTTAACAGGCATCACTGAAGCTTTCTTT CASSLTGITEAFF NA TRBJ1-1 TRBV5-1 NA
TGTGCCAGCAGCCAGGGGGCTAGCGGGAGGGCGGTGTATTTT CASSQGASGRAVYF NA TRBJ2-3 TRBV11-2 TRBD2
TGTGCCAGCAGCTTAGGCCAGGGGACAACCTATGGCTACACCTTC CASSLGQGTTYGYTF once TRBJ1-2 TRBV7-2 NA
TGTGCCAGCAGCTTCAACCGGTACAATGAGCAGTTCTTC CASSFNRYNEQFF NA TRBJ2-1 TRBV11-2 NA
TGTGCCGGACGGGTAGCGGGGAACACCGGGGAGCTGTTTTTT CAGRVAGNTGELFF NA TRBJ2-2 TRBV19 TRBD2
TGTGCCAGCAGTTTTTGGGACAGGGTAAACAATGAGCAGTTCTTC CASSFWDRVNNEQFF few TRBJ2-1 TRBV27 TRBD1
TGTGCCAGTAGTATGAGGGAGACGGGCGGCTACACCTTC CASSMRETGGYTF NA TRBJ1-2 TRBV19 NA
TGTGCCAGCAGCCCTGGGACTAGCGGGAGAGATGAGCAGTTCTTC CASSPGTSGRDEQFF NA TRBJ2-1 TRBV5-4 TRBD2
TGTGCCAGCAGAGACGGGACACAGTATGGCTACACCTTC CASRDGTQYGYTF NA TRBJ1-2 TRBV12-3/TRBV12-4 NA
TGCGCCAGCAGCTTGGTCCCAGGGTCGTACAATGAGCAGTTCTTC CASSLVPGSYNEQFF once TRBJ2-1 TRBV5-1 NA
TGTGCCAGCAGTTTAGGGGGGGCTTACCCCCACGAGCAGTACTTC CASSLGGAYPHEQYF NA TRBJ2-7 TRBV27 NA
TGTGCCAGCAGAGGACTAGCGGGAGAACACTACAATGAGCAGTTCTTC CASRGLAGEHYNEQFF NA TRBJ2-1 TRBV6-6 TRBD2
TGTGCCAGCAGTGCGGGAGCAGTCAATGAGCAGTTCTTC CASSAGAVNEQFF NA TRBJ2-1 TRBV2 NA
TGCGCCAGCAGCCCCGGGACACTTGGCACAGATACGCAGTATTTT CASSPGTLGTDTQYF NA TRBJ2-3 TRBV5-1 NA